This TCR beta chain was sequenced for a study of shared clonotypes between healthy human individuals (dated by TCRdb to 2018 to 2021). As for the study more broadly: A couple of women and a few men aged 18 to 49 years were included in the cohort. Per donor, leukapheresis produced somewhere between about 0.9 and 9 billion PBMCs. Blood TCR repertoires of five healthy adults were deeply sequenced to estimate repertoire size and the extent of clonotype sharing between individuals. For each donor, CD4 naive and CD4 memory were each run on three plates, CD8 naive on two plates, and CD8 memory on one plate. Different laboratories and diverse techniques were used to prepare libraries and sequence TCR repertoires, to increase sequencing depth and limit assay-specific biases. What the work shows at the level of the full study, not this receptor alone: Rarefaction of sorted-subset datasets indicated incomplete sequencing despite the large sequencing depth. The genetic and exposure-history diversity represented was limited by the small number of donors. Sharing across a few donors was observed for about 5% of naive CD4, over 3% of naive CD8, 2.3% of memory CD4, and roughly 0.43% of memory CD8 clonotypes. Sampling was restricted to blood, and TCR repertoires in tissue are likely to differ from TCR repertoires in blood. Clonotypes shared by all four sorted-subset donors showed higher generation probabilities than non-shared clonotypes. Based on pairwise subsampling, the degree of clonotype sharing among donors was expected to be affected by sequencing depth. Larger estimated clonotype richness was generally found for naive subsets than for memory subsets.

The donors were healthy, HIV-negative adults with no recently reported acute infections or vaccinations. Every donor was a Caucasian adult living in Nashville, Tennessee, USA. CD4+ T cells were enriched by magnetic negative selection; naive cells were then positively selected on CD45RA, and the negative fraction formed the memory subset. Blood was collected by leukapheresis, and PBMCs were isolated by Ficoll-Histopaque density gradient centrifugation and then cryopreserved in liquid nitrogen vapor phase. Analytical flow cytometry was used to check the purity and quantity of every magnetically sorted T cell population. From each sorted fraction, genomic DNA was isolated and quantified by UV absorbance on a Nanodrop 2000c. In the case of this clone: Which antigen it targets is not known. Qualities for individual bases were not recorded, and no much larger clone is one base off.

Using the deep immunoSEQ assay, TCR CDR3 regions were amplified from genomic DNA by multiplex PCR. Extracted genomic DNA from each cell subset was distributed evenly across all wells of several immunoSEQ 96-well plates, and each plate was treated as a replicate. For sorted subsets, roughly 200 ng of genomic DNA, equivalent to some 30,000 T cell genomes, went into each replicate PCR. Purified libraries were quantified with a Qubit 3.0 fluorometer, sized on a Bioanalyzer 2100, and re-quantified with the KAPA Library Quantification kit. Each immunoSEQ 96-well plate was sequenced on its own single-read 150-cycle Illumina NextSeq 550 flow cell. The source study handled its data this way. The immunoSEQ output contained only junctional sequences without quality scores, so filtering could not match that applied to full-length reads. Sequences were annotated with PyIR, a Python wrapper for IgBLAST v1.9, using IMGT germline references to assign V/J genes and CDR3. Reads were removed for weak V/J assignments (E-value above 1e-6), missing CDR3, stop codons, out-of-frame junctions, or ambiguous translated residues. V3J clonotypes were defined by identical inferred V gene, J gene, and CDR3 amino acid sequence. To compute the percentage overlap between repertoires, the number of shared unique clonotypes was divided by the size of the smaller repertoire. Three approaches were used to assess repertoire richness: RTK rarefaction, the Chao1 estimator, and Recon v2.1 estimates of unobserved clonotypes. Generation probabilities for all TCRbeta clonotypes obtained by the gDNA method from a handful of donors were computed using OLGA. The table was pulled from immuneACCESS by TCRdb, which kept in-frame rearrangements only. Such tables lose some clones; where checked, under half of the loss comes from unresolved V genes, and the rest has no known cause. For V, J and clone size, that table is used; D and trimming come from the DNA. Across this sample there are approximately 2,000,000 clones, with 80% to 95% seen only once. Of the sample, approximately 0.39% is held by the ten largest clones.

Sequenced material: naive CD4+ T cells from PBMCs. This specimen's cell subset or site label, interpreted: CD45RA+ positively selected. The receptor comes from a man aged 18 to 29 in good health. Some clones in this sample may be carry-over from other donors' samples.

The base sequence is TGTGCCAGCAGCTTAGTCAAATCAACCGCTGGGGGGAAACTGTTTTTT. This encodes CASSLVKSTAGGKLFF. The receptor chain draws on TRBV11-2 and TRBJ1-4; 5 matching bases give a weak D call of TRBD1. The junction shows trimming of 1 base on V and 11 bases on J, plus 20 bases between the germline ends. The CDR3 covers 16 residues, taking in both the cysteine and the phenylalanine. Of the read, only the CDR3 DNA is kept; its 48 bases are in frame from base 1. Via the germline V gene, CDR1 is SGHAT and CDR2 FQNNGV.